The clone carrying this TCR beta chain was seen once. Its antigen is unknown. Clinicians diagnosed patients from clinical symptoms, serum thyroxine and TRAb, thyroid ultrasound and orbital computed tomography. Regions amplified from RNA transcripts were the TCR beta CDR3 regions. In the first-round RT-PCR of the TCR CDR3, the HTBI primer set was used. Using its own MiXCR run on the multiplex PCR reads, TCRdb lists one record per CDR3 protein. The sample has 550,000 to 700,000 distinct CDR3 sequences; just over 45% are singletons. The CDR3 is 13 amino acids. CDR1 and CDR2 from the germline V gene are ENHRY and SYGVKD. V shed 5 bases and J shed 7 bases, with 12 bases lying between them. The data derive from a study of T cells in Graves' hyperthyroidism and ophthalmopathy. Findings of the study overall: The model forecast ophthalmopathy, anticipating it by a median about 6.5 months before onset. A model using 13 V-J features told ophthalmopathy apart from stable hyperthyroidism.

Sequencing input: peripheral blood or thyroid tissue (not recorded which). The V gene is TRBV10-3, the J gene TRBJ1-5; D is ambiguous. The TCR was taken from an adult woman with Graves' disease, either hyperthyroidism or ophthalmopathy (not recorded which). Here the CDR3 reads CAISPGEGQPQHF. In DNA, the CDR3 is TGTGCCATCAGTCCCGGGGAGGGCCAGCCCCAGCATTTT.